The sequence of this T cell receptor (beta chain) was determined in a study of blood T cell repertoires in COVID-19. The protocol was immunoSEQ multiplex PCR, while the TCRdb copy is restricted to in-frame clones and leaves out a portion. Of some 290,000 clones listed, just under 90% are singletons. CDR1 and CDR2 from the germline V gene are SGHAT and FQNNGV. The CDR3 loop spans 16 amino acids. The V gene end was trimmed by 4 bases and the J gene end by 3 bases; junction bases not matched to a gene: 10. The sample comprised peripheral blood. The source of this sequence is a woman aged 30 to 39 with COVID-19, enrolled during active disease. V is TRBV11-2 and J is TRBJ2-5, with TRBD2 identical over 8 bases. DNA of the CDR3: TGTGCCAGCAGCTCCTTGTTGCGGGGGGACGAAGAGACCCAGTACTTC. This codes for CASSSLLRGDEETQYF.